Below, 5 T cell receptor beta chains from the same sample are listed, as sequenced in a study of neoadjuvant anti-PD-1 for oral cavity cancer. Data came from immunoSEQ multiplex PCR; TCRdb stores just in-frame clones and leaves some out. The data hold about 15,000 clones, with 55% to 65% observed a single time. Here the sequenced sample was PBMCs, taken before nivolumab (anti-PD-1) treatment. Receptors were obtained from a person aged 40 to 85 with oral cavity squamous cell carcinoma.

The J gene is TRBJ2-3, the V gene TRBV27; 12 bases map to TRBD2. The length of the CDR3 is 16 residues. J gave up 3 bases and V 5 bases, and 6 bases lay outside the gene matches. Germline V CDR1 and CDR2: MNHEY, SMNVEV (reference sequence). The CDR3 protein is CASSPLAGGPTDTQYF. The CDR3 DNA follows: TGTGCCAGCAGTCCCCTAGCGGGAGGGCCTACAGATACGCAGTATTTT.

The chain joins TRBV6-6 to TRBJ1-4; 8 bases map to TRBD1. This CDR3 has 16 amino acids. In germline, CDR1 is MNHNY, CDR2 SVGAGI (reference sequence). The V gene end was trimmed by 6 bases and the J gene end by 0 bases; junction bases not matched to a gene: 6. The CDR3 is CASRPDRGATNEKLFF. Written as DNA, the CDR3 is TGTGCCAGCAGACCTGACAGGGGAGCAACTAATGAAAAACTGTTTTTT.

V is TRBV7-9 and J is TRBJ2-1; 10 bases fit TRBD2. Germline values: CDR1 SEHNR, CDR2 FQNEAQ (reference sequence). V lost 5 bases to trimming and J lost 7 bases; unmatched junction nucleotides: 8. The CDR3 length is 15 residues. CDR3 protein: CASSRPSGGGNEQFF. In DNA form, the CDR3 reads TGTGCCAGCAGCCGACCTAGCGGGGGAGGGAATGAGCAGTTCTTC.

The chain employs TRBV11-1 and TRBJ2-5, with 10 positions matching TRBD1. This CDR3 has 15 residues. From germline, CDR1 is SGHAT and CDR2 FQDESV (reference sequence). J gave up 7 bases and V 1 base, and 6 bases lay outside the gene matches. CDR3 nucleotide sequence: TGTGCCAGCAGCTTAGGAGATGGGGACAGGGGGACCCAGTACTTC. Protein product: CASSLGDGDRGTQYF.

Concerning this clone itself: A junction end diverges from the germline sequence, so it may reflect a read error. In nucleotides, the CDR3 is TGTGCCACCAGCGGAGACAGGGAAAATCAGCCCCAGCATTTT. This translates into CATSGDRENQPQHF. The genes are TRBV15 and TRBJ1-5, with 7 bases identical to TRBD1. Germline-derived CDR1 and CDR2 are LNHNV and YYDKDF (reference sequence). The CDR3 is 14 amino acids.